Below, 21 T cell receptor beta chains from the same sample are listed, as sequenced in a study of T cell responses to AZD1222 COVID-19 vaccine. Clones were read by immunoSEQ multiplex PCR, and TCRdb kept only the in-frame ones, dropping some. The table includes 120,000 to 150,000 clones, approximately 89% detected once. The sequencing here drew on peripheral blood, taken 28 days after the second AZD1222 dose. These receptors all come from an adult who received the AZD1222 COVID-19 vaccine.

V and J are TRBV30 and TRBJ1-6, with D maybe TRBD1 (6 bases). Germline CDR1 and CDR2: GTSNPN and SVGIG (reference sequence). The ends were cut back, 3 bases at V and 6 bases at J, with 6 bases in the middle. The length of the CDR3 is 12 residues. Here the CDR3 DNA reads TGTGCCTGGAGGGGGGCTAATTCACCCCTCCACTTT. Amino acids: CAWRGANSPLHF.

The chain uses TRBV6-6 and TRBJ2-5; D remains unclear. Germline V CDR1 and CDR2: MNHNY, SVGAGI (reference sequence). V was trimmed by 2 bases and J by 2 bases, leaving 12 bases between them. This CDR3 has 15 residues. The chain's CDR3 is CASSYLRPHQETQYF. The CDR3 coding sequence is TGTGCCAGCAGTTACCTTCGGCCGCATCAAGAGACCCAGTACTTC.

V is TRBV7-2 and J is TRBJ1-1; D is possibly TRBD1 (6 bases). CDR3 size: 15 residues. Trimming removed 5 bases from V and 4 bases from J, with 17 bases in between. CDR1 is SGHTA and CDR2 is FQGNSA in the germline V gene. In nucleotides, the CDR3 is TGTGCCAGCAGCCAGATGGACGGGGGGCGCACTGAAGCTTTCTTT. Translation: CASSQMDGGRTEAFF.

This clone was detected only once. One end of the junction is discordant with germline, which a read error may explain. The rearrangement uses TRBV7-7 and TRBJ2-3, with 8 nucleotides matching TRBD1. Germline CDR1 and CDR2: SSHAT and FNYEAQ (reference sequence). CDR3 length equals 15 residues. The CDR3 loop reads CASSLTGASTDTQYF. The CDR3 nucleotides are TGTGCTAGCAGCTTGACAGGGGCTAGCACAGATACGCAGTATTTT.

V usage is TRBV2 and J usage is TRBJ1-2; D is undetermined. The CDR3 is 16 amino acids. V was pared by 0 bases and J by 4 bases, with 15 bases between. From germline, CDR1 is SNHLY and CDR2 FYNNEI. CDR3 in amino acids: CASSEAGGPSLYGYTF. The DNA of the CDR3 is TGTGCCAGCAGTGAAGCGGGAGGCCCGAGCCTCTATGGCTACACCTTC.

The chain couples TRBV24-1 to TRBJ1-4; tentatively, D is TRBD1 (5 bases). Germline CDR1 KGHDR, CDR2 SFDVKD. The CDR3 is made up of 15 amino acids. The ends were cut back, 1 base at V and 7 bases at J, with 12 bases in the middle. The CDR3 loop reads CATSDFQGGGEKLFF. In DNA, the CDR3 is TGTGCCACCAGTGATTTTCAGGGAGGCGGTGAAAAACTGTTTTTT.

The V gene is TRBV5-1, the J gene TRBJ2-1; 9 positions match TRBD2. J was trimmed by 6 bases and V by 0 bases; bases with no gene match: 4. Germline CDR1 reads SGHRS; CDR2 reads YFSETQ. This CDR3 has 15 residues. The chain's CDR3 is CASSLVAGGPNEQFF. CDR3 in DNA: TGCGCCAGCAGCTTGGTGGCGGGAGGGCCCAATGAGCAGTTCTTC.

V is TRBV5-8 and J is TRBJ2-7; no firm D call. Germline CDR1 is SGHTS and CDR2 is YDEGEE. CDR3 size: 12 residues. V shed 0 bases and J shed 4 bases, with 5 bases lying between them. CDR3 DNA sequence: TGTGCCAGCAGCTTGGCCTTTTACGAGCAGTACTTC. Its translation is CASSLAFYEQYF.

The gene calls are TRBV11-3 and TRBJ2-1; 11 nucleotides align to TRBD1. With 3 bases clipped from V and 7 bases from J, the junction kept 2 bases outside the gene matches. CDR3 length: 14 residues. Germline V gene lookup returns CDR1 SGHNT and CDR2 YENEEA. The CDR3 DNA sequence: TGTGCCAGCAGCTTGGGACAGGGGGGAAATGAGCAGTTCTTC. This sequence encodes CASSLGQGGNEQFF. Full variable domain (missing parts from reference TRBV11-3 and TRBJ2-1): EAGVVQSPRYKIIEKKQPVAFWCNPISGHNTLYWYLQNLGQGPELLIRYENEEAVDDSQLPKDRFSAERLKGVDSTLKIQPAELGDSAVYLCASSLGQGGNEQFFGPGTRLTVL.

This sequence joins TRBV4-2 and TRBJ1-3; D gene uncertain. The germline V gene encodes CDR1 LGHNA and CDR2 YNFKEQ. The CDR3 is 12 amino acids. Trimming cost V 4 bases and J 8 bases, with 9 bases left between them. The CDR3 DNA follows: TGTGCCAGCAGCCCCGACCGGGACACCATATATTTT. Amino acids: CASSPDRDTIYF.

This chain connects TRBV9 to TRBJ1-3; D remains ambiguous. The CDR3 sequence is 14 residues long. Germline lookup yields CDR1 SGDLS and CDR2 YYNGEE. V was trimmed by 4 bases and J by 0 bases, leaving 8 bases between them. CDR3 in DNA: TGTGCCAGCAGCCCTCTGGACTCTGGAAACACCATATATTTT. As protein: CASSPLDSGNTIYF.

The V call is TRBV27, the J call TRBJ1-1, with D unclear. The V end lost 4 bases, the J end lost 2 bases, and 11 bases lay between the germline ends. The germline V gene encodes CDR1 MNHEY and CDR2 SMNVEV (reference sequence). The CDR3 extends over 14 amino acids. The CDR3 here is CASSYSAGNTEAFF. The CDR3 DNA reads TGTGCCAGCAGTTACTCGGCAGGAAACACTGAAGCTTTCTTT.

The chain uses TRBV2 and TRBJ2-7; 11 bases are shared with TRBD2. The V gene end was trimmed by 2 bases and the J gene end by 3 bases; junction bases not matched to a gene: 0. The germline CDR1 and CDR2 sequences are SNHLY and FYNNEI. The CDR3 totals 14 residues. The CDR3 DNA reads TGTGCCAGCAGTGAAACTAGCGGGAGCTACGAGCAGTACTTC. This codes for CASSETSGSYEQYF.

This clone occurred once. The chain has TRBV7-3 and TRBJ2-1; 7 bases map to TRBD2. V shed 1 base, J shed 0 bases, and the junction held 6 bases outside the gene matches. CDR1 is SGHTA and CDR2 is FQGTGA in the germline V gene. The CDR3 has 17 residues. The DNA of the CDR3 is TGTGCCAGCAGCTTAAGTACTAGCGCCGACTCCTACAATGAGCAGTTCTTC. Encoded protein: CASSLSTSADSYNEQFF.

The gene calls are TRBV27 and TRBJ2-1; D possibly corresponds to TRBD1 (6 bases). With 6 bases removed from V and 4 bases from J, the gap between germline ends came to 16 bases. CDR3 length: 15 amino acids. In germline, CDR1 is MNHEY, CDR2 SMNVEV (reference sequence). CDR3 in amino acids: CASSQTGERYNEQFF. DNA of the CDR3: TGTGCCAGCAGCCAGACAGGTGAGCGGTACAATGAGCAGTTCTTC.

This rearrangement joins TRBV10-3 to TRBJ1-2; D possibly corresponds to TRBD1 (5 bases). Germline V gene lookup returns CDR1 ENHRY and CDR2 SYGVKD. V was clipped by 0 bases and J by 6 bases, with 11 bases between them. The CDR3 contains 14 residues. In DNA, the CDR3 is TGTGCCATCAGTGAGTCTCAGGGTGTGGATGGCTACACCTTC. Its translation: CAISESQGVDGYTF.

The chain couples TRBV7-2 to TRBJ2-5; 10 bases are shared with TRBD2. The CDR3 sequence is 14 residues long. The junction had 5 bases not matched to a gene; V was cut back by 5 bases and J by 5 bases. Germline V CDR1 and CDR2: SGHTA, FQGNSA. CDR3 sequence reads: CASSRPGLAETQYF. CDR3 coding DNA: TGTGCCAGCAGCCGGCCGGGACTAGCGGAGACCCAGTACTTC. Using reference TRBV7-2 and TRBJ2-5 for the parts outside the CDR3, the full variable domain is GAGVSQSPSNKVTEKGKDVELRCDPISGHTALYWYRQSLGQGLEFLIYFQGNSAPDKSGLPSDRFSAERTGGSVSTLTIQRTQQEDSAVYLCASSRPGLAETQYFGPGTRLLVL.

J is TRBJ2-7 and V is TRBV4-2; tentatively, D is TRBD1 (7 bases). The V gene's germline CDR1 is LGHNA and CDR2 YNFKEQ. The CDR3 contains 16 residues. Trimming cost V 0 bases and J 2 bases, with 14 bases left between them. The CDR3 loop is CASSQDQGEVTYEQYF. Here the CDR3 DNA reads TGTGCCAGCAGCCAAGATCAGGGGGAGGTGACCTACGAGCAGTACTTC.

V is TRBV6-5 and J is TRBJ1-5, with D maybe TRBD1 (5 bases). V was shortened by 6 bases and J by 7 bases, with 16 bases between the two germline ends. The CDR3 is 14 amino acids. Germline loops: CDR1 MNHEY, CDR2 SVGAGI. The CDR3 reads CASSPGQGGQPQHF. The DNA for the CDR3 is TGTGCCAGCAGCCCCGGGCAGGGCGGGCAGCCCCAGCATTTT.

The CDR3 region is CASSDPGRLSYNEQFF. For the CDR3, the DNA is TGTGCCAGCAGCGACCCGGGACGGTTGTCCTACAATGAGCAGTTCTTC. The chain joins TRBV27 to TRBJ2-1; D possibly uses TRBD1 or TRBD2 (5 bases each). The CDR3 totals 16 residues. Trimming removed 6 bases from V and 1 base from J, with 16 bases in between. Germline lookup yields CDR1 MNHEY and CDR2 SMNVEV (reference sequence).

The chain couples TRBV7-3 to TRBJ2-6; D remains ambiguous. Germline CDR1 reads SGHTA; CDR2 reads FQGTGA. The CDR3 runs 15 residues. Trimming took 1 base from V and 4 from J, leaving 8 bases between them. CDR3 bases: TGTGCCAGCAGCTTAAATGCAGGCGGGGCCAACGTCCTGACTTTC. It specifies CASSLNAGGANVLTF.